The present entry profiles one TCR beta chain with its context. Its target is not known. This entry belongs to a study of cytomegalovirus exposure and HLA in healthy donors. Study background: Unique TCR beta sequences numbering approximately 120 million came from around 180 million T cells in an earlier analysis.

This CDR3 is 14 amino acids long. V trimming: 5 bases; J trimming: 4 bases; junction bases outside the gene matches: 3. CDR1 LNHDA and CDR2 SQIVND come from the germline V gene (reference sequence). Points from the study as a whole: In a later analysis, parvovirus B19, influenza, CMV and Epstein-Barr virus appeared linked to several top co-occurrence clusters. On later analysis, the bulk of CMV-associated TCR beta chains appeared to be HLA-restricted. There were some V segments, including TRBV6-2 and TRBV6-3, excluded as indistinguishable.

PCR involved 60 Vbeta and 13 Jbeta primers. Sequencing was performed with immunoSEQ multiplex PCR; in TCRdb, only in-frame clones are kept and a portion is missing. In total, the table holds tens of thousands of clones. This clonotype was sampled from a woman aged 25 to 39 in good health and CMV-seropositive. The chain links TRBV19 to TRBJ1-1, with 11 bases aligning to TRBD1. The source material was PBMCs. The CDR3 DNA follows: TGTGCCAGTAGTGTCGGGACAGGGGGCACTGAAGCTTTCTTT. This encodes CASSVGTGGTEAFF.